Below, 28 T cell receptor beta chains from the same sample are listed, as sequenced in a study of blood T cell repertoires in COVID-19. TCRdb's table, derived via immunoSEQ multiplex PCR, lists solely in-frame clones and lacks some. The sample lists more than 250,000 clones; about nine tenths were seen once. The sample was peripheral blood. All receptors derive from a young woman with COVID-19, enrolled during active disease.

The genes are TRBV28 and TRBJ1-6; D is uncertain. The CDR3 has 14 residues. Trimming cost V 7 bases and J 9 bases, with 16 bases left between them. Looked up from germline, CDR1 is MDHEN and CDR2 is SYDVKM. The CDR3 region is CASTPREDSSPLHF. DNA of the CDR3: TGTGCCAGCACCCCACGGGAGGACTCTTCACCCCTCCACTTT. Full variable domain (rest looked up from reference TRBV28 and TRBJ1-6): DVKVTQSSRYLVKRTGEKVFLECVQDMDHENMFWYRQDPGLGLRLIYFSYDVKMKEKGDIPEGYSVSREKKERFSLILESASTNQTSMYLCASTPREDSSPLHFGNGTRLTVT.

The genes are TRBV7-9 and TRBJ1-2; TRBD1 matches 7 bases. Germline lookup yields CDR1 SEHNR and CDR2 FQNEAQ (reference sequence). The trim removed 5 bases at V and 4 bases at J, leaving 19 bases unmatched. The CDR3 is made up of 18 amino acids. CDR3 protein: CASSGSHVITGEIYGYTF. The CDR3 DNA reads TGTGCCAGCAGCGGCTCCCATGTGATAACAGGGGAAATCTATGGCTACACCTTC. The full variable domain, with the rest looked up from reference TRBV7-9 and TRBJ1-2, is DTGVSQNPRHKITKRGQNVTFRCDPISEHNRLYWYRQTLGQGPEFLTYFQNEAQLEKSRLLSDRFSAERPKGSFSTLEIQRTEQGDSAMYLCASSGSHVITGEIYGYTFGSGTRLTVV.

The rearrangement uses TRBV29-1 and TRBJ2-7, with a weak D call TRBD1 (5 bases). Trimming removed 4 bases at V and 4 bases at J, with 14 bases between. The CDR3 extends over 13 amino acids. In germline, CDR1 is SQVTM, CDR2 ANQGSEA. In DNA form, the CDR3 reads TGCAGCGTTGCGGCCAGGGAAGGATACGAGCAGTACTTC. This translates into CSVAAREGYEQYF.

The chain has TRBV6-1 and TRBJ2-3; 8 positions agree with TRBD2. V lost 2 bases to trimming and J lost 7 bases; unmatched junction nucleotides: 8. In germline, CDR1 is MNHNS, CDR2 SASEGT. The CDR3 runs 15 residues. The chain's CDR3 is CASSELRGAHYTQYF. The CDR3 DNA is TGTGCCAGCAGTGAATTGCGGGGGGCCCACTATACGCAGTATTTT.

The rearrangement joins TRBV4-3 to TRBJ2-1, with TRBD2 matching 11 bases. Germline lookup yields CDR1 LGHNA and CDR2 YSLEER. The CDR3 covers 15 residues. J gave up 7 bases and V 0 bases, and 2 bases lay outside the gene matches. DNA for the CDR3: TGCGCCAGCAGCCAAGATAGCGGGGGGGCAAATGAGCAGTTCTTC. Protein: CASSQDSGGANEQFF.

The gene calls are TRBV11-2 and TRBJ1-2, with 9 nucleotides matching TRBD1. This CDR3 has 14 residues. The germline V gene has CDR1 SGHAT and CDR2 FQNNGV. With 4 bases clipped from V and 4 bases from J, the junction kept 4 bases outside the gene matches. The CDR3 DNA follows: TGTGCCAGCAGCTCAGGGACAGGGTCCTATGGCTACACCTTC. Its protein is CASSSGTGSYGYTF.

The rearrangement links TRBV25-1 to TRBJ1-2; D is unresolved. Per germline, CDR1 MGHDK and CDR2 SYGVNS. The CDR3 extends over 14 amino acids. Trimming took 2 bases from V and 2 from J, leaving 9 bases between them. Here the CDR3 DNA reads TGTGCCAGCAGTGAACAGTACAGAAACTATGGCTACACCTTC. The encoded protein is CASSEQYRNYGYTF.

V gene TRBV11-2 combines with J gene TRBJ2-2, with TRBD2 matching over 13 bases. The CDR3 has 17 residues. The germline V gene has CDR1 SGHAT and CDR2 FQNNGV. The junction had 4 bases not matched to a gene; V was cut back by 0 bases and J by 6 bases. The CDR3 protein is CASSLDPGLAGSGELFF. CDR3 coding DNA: TGTGCCAGCAGCTTAGACCCGGGACTAGCGGGGTCCGGGGAGCTGTTTTTT.

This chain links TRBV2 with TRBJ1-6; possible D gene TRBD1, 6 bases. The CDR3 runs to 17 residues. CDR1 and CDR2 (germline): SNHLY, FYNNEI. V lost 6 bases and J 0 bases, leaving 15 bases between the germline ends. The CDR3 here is CASSAGTQSSYNSPLHF. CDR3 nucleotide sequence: TGTGCCAGCAGCGCCGGGACACAAAGCTCCTATAATTCACCCCTCCACTTT.

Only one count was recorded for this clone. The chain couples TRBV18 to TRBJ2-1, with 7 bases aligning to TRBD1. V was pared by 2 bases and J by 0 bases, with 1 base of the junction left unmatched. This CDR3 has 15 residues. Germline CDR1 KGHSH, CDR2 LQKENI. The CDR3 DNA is TGTGCCAGCTCACCAGGACAGGTCTCCTACAATGAGCAGTTCTTC. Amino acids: CASSPGQVSYNEQFF.

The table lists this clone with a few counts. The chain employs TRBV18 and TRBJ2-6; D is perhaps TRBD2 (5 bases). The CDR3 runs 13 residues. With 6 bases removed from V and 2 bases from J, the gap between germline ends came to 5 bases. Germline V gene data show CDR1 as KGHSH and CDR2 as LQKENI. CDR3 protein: CASSGAGANVLTF. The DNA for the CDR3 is TGTGCCAGCTCCGGGGCTGGGGCCAACGTCCTGACTTTC.

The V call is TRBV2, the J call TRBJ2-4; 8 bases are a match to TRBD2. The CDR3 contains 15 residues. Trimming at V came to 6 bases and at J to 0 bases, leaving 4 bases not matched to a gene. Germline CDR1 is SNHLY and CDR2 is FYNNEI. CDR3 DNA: TGTGCCAGCAGCGGGGGGGCTCTAGCCAAAAACATTCAGTACTTC. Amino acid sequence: CASSGGALAKNIQYF.

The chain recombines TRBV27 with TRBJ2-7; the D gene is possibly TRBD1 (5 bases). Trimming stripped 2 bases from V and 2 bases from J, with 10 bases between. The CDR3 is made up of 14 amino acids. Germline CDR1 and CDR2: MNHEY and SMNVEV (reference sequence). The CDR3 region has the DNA TGTGCCAGCAGTTTACCAGGGCACACCTACGAGCAGTACTTC. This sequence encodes CASSLPGHTYEQYF.

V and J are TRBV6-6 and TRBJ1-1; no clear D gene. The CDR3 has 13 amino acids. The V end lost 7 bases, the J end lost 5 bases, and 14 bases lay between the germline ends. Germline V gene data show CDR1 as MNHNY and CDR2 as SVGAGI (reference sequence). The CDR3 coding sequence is TGTGCCAGCATCCGCTCGGGTTGGACTGAAGCTTTCTTT. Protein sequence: CASIRSGWTEAFF.

CDR3 residues: CASSPGVQNTEAFF. The CDR3, as DNA: TGTGCCAGCAGCCCCGGGGTACAGAACACTGAAGCTTTCTTT. The chain links TRBV11-2 to TRBJ1-1; D not certain. V was pared by 5 bases and J by 1 base, with 11 bases between. CDR3 size: 14 residues. Germline V lookup: CDR1 SGHAT, CDR2 FQNNGV.

The CDR3 bases are TGTGCCAGCAGGGTCCTCGTAGCGGGCACCGGGGAGCTGTTTTTT. Translating gives CASRVLVAGTGELFF. The gene calls are TRBV2 and TRBJ2-2; 7 bases are shared with TRBD2. V dropped 6 bases and J dropped 4; count of bases not matched to a gene: 8. The length of the CDR3 is 15 residues. The V gene's germline CDR1 is SNHLY and CDR2 FYNNEI.

CDR3 coding DNA: TGCGCCAGCAGCTTGGCGTTGACAGGGAGTTCTTCTGGAAACACCATATATTTT. This codes for CASSLALTGSSSGNTIYF. V usage is TRBV5-1 and J usage is TRBJ1-3; 7 nucleotides agree with TRBD1. Trimming removed 0 bases from V and 1 base from J; junction bases left unmatched: 10. Germline assignment: CDR1 SGHRS and CDR2 YFSETQ. The CDR3 totals 18 residues.

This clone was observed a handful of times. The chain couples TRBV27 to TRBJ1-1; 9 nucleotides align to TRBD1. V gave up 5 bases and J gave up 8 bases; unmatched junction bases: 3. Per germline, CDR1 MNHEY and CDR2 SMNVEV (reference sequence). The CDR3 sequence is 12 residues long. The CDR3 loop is CASSIQGAEAFF. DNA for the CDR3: TGTGCCAGCAGTATACAGGGGGCGGAAGCTTTCTTT.

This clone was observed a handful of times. The CDR3 DNA sequence: TGTGCCACCAGTGATCCCCTAGCGGGGAACACCGGGGAGCTGTTTTTT. Translation gives CATSDPLAGNTGELFF. V and J are TRBV24-1 and TRBJ2-2, with 8 nucleotides matching TRBD2. The junction had 3 bases not matched to a gene; V was cut back by 3 bases and J by 1 base. This CDR3 spans 16 amino acids. Per germline, CDR1 KGHDR and CDR2 SFDVKD.

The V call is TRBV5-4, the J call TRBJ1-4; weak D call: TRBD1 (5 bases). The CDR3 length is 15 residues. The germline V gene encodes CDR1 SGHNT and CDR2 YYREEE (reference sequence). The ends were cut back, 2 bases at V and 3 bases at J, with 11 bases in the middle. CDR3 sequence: CASSFGGSANEKLFF. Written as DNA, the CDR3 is TGTGCCAGCAGCTTCGGGGGGTCGGCTAATGAAAAACTGTTTTTT.

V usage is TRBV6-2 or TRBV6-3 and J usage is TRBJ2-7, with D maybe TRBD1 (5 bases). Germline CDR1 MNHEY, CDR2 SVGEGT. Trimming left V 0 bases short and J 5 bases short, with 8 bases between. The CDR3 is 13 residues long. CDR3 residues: CASSYSRVHEQYV. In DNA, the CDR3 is TGTGCCAGCAGTTACTCCAGGGTCCACGAGCAGTACGTC.

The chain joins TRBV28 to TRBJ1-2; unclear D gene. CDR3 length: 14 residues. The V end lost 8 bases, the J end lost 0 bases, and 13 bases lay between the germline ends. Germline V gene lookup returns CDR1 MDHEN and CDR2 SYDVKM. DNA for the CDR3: TGTGCCAGCCGATTCCCGGCGGCTAACTATGGCTACACCTTC. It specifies CASRFPAANYGYTF.

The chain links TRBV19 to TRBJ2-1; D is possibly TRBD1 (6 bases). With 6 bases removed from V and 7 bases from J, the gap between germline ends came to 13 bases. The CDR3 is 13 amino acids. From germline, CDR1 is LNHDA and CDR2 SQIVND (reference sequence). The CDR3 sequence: CASSLLRGNEQFF. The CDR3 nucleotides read TGTGCCAGTAGCCTACTAAGGGGGAATGAGCAGTTCTTC.

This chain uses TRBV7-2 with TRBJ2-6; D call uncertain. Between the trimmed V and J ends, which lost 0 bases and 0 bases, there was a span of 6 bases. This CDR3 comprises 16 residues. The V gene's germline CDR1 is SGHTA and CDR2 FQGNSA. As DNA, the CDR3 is TGTGCCAGCAGCTTAGCGGCCTCCTCTGGGGCCAACGTCCTGACTTTC. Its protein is CASSLAASSGANVLTF.

The CDR3, as DNA: TGCGCCAGCAGCCTCGAGACAGGGCCGACGTTCTATGGCTACACCTTC. Translating it yields CASSLETGPTFYGYTF. This chain joins TRBV5-1 and TRBJ1-2, with 7 bases identical to TRBD1. The CDR3 loop spans 16 amino acids. Losses at the gene ends were 4 bases for V and 4 bases for J; bases not matched to a gene: 13. The germline V gene has CDR1 SGHRS and CDR2 YFSETQ.

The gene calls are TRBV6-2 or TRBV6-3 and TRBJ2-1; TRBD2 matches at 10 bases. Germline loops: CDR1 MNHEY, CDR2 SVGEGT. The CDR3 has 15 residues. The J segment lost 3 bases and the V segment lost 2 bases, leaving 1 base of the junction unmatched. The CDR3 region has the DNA TGTGCCAGCAGTTACGAGCGGGGGGGCTACAATGAGCAGTTCTTC. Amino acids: CASSYERGGYNEQFF.

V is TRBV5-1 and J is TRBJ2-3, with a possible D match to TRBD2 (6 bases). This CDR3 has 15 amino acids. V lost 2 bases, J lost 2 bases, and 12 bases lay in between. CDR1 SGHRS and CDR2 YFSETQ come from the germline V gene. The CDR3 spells CASSFGGTFTDTQYF. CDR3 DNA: TGCGCCAGCAGCTTTGGGGGGACCTTCACAGATACGCAGTATTTT. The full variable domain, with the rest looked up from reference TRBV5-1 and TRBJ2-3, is KAGVTQTPRYLIKTRGQQVTLSCSPISGHRSVSWYQQTPGQGLQFLFEYFSETQRNKGNFPGRFSGRQFSNSRSEMNVSTLELGDSALYLCASSFGGTFTDTQYFGPGTRLTVL.

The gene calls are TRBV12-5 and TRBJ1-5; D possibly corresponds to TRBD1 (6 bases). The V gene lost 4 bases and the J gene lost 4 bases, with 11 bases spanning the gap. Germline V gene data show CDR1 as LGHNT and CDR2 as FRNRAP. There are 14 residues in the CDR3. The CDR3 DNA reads TGTGCTAGTGGTTCGTCCCAGGGGAATCAGCCCCAGCATTTT. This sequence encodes CASGSSQGNQPQHF.